The rows below give T cell receptor beta chains drawn from one sample of a study of shared clonotypes between healthy human individuals. Profiled with immunoSEQ multiplex PCR; TCRdb holds only in-frame clones, not every one. The table lists a few million clones, more than 80% of them singletons. The source material was naive CD4+ T cells sorted from blood. The receptors derive from a man younger than 35 in good health. CDR3s include the opening cysteine and the closing phenylalanine or tryptophan. A D gene is named only where the DNA matches it firmly. Clone size is stated in some rows and not others, as once, few, many or a class when expanded.

d_call: .
v_call: TRBV5-1
j_call: TRBJ2-5
clone_size: .
cdr3_aa: CASSFKGTETQYF
cdr3_nt: TGCGCCAGCAGCTTCAAGGGGACGGAGACCCAGTACTTC

d_call: TRBD2
v_call: TRBV7-2
j_call: TRBJ2-5
clone_size: .
cdr3_aa: CASSYRASGRRYQETQYF
cdr3_nt: TGTGCCAGCAGCTACCGCGCTAGCGGGAGACGGTACCAAGAGACCCAGTACTTC

d_call: TRBD2
v_call: TRBV29-1
j_call: TRBJ2-2
clone_size: .
cdr3_aa: CSVEVLAGGPSNTGELFF
cdr3_nt: TGCAGCGTTGAGGTACTAGCGGGAGGGCCTTCGAACACCGGGGAGCTGTTTTTT

d_call: .
v_call: TRBV4-1
j_call: TRBJ2-1
clone_size: .
cdr3_aa: CASSPRSLRGSASYNEQFF
cdr3_nt: TGCGCCAGCAGCCCTCGGTCCCTTAGAGGGAGCGCTTCCTACAATGAGCAGTTCTTC

d_call: TRBD2
v_call: TRBV7-9
j_call: TRBJ2-7
clone_size: .
cdr3_aa: CASSSLGTSDEQYF
cdr3_nt: TGTGCCAGCAGCTCTCTCGGGACTAGCGACGAGCAGTACTTC

d_call: .
v_call: TRBV2
j_call: TRBJ1-1
clone_size: few
cdr3_aa: CASSDRGNTEAFF
cdr3_nt: TGTGCCAGCAGTGACAGGGGCAACACTGAAGCTTTCTTT

d_call: .
v_call: TRBV9
j_call: TRBJ2-1
clone_size: .
cdr3_aa: CASSVGGPGEQFF
cdr3_nt: TGTGCCAGCAGCGTAGGGGGCCCCGGTGAGCAGTTCTTC

d_call: .
v_call: TRBV6-5
j_call: TRBJ1-5
clone_size: .
cdr3_aa: CASSRLQGEQPQHF
cdr3_nt: TGTGCCAGCAGTCGACTACAGGGCGAACAGCCCCAGCATTTT

d_call: TRBD1
v_call: TRBV27
j_call: TRBJ2-7
clone_size: .
cdr3_aa: CTSSLSLDRGSTAGIAYEQYF
cdr3_nt: TGTACCAGCAGTTTATCCCTGGACAGGGGAAGTACGGCTGGGATCGCCTACGAGCAGTACTTC

d_call: .
v_call: TRBV5-5
j_call: TRBJ2-3
clone_size: .
cdr3_aa: CASDKVGGSTDTQYF
cdr3_nt: TGTGCCAGCGATAAAGTTGGCGGTAGTACAGATACGCAGTATTTT